This T cell receptor (beta chain) was found in a study of Graves' ophthalmopathy and Graves' hyperthyroidism. Looking at the study overall: Blood was drawn at initial diagnosis, before any treatment.

The study, taken as a whole, reports: Blood also contained most of the expanded thyroid clonotypes above 0.001 frequency.

Patients were excluded if they had other autoimmune diseases or uncontrolled infections, and likewise if pregnancy or lactation applied. Clinical symptoms, serum thyroxine, TRAb, thyroid ultrasound and orbital computed tomography were relied on for diagnosis. Germline CDR1 is LNHDA and CDR2 is SQIVND (reference sequence). V lost 3 bases, J lost 7 bases, and 5 bases stayed unmatched. The CDR3 is 16 amino acids. RNA served as the template for amplifying TCR beta CDR3 regions. RT-PCR in the first round used HTBI primers; a second-round multiplex PCR followed. TCRdb re-derived calls from the multiplex PCR reads in MiXCR, one entry per CDR3 protein. The repertoire holds a few hundred thousand distinct CDR3 sequences, with 21% as singletons. This clonotype showed up many times. The antigen is undetermined.

This chain links TRBV19 with TRBJ2-4; 14 bases match TRBD2. The clonotype originates from a woman aged 18-35 years with stable Graves' hyperthyroidism. The sequencing input was peripheral blood. The CDR3, as DNA: TGTGCCAGTAGTATTATGGGACTAGCGGGAGTCAACATTCAGTACTTC. Encoded protein: CASSIMGLAGVNIQYF.